Listed here are 20 T cell receptor beta chains from one sample, sequenced in a study of blood T cell repertoires in COVID-19. The protocol was immunoSEQ multiplex PCR, while the TCRdb copy is restricted to in-frame clones and leaves out a portion. In the table there are under 40,000 clones, around 73% of which are singletons. Sequenced material: peripheral blood. The receptors stem from a woman aged 60-75 years with acute or convalescent COVID-19.

This clone was detected only a few times. This sequence joins TRBV18 and TRBJ1-2; weak D call: TRBD1 (5 bases). This CDR3 has 15 amino acids. V lost 3 bases and J 0 bases, leaving 11 bases between the germline ends. CDR1 is KGHSH and CDR2 is LQKENI in the germline V gene. The CDR3 is CASSPRTRTNYGYTF. The CDR3, as DNA: TGTGCCAGCTCACCGCGGACAAGAACTAACTATGGCTACACCTTC.

A word on this clone: The junction differs from germline at one of its ends, possibly a read error. The same CDR3 arises from other DNA sequences in this sample as well. The chain combines TRBV5-1 with TRBJ1-6, with 9 bases fitting TRBD1. Germline V gene data show CDR1 as SGHRS and CDR2 as YFSETQ. This CDR3 has 16 residues. As DNA, the CDR3 is TGCGCCAGTAGCTTGGCGTTGGGACAGGGAGATTCACCCCTCCACTTT. It codes for CASSLALGQGDSPLHF.

The V gene is TRBV6-6, the J gene TRBJ1-1, with D maybe TRBD1 (5 bases). The CDR3 runs 11 residues. The ends were cut back, 7 bases at V and 7 bases at J, with 10 bases in the middle. The germline V gene encodes CDR1 MNHNY and CDR2 SVGAGI (reference sequence). CDR3: CASTGLGEAFF. CDR3 sequence (DNA): TGTGCCAGCACAGGGTTAGGTGAAGCTTTCTTT.

The chain has TRBV10-1 and TRBJ2-2; TRBD1 aligns across 7 bases. The junction had 2 bases not matched to a gene; V was cut back by 1 base and J by 3 bases. Per germline, CDR1 WNHNN and CDR2 SYGVQD (reference sequence). The CDR3 is made up of 15 amino acids. For the CDR3, the DNA is TGCGCCAGCAGTGAGTTTCAGGGGGACACCGGGGAGCTGTTTTTT. Translated: CASSEFQGDTGELFF.

This chain links TRBV7-8 with TRBJ2-5; 8 bases fit TRBD1. Germline CDR1 is SGHVS and CDR2 is FQNEAQ. The V segment lost 4 bases and the J segment 4 bases; nucleotides outside the gene matches: 5. The CDR3 consists of 14 residues. Here the CDR3 DNA reads TGTGCCAGCAGCTCAAGGACAGGGTTAGAGACCCAGTACTTC. This codes for CASSSRTGLETQYF. Full variable domain (outside the CDR3, taken from reference TRBV7-8 and TRBJ2-5): GAGVSQSPRYKVAKRGQDVALRCDPISGHVSLFWYQQALGQGPEFLTYFQNEAQLDKSGLPSDRFFAERPEGSVSTLKIQRTQQEDSAVYLCASSSRTGLETQYFGPGTRLLVL.

This chain links TRBV30 with TRBJ1-5; D may be TRBD1 (6 bases). V lost 0 bases to trimming and J lost 2 bases, with 11 bases between them. Germline values: CDR1 GTSNPN, CDR2 SVGIG (reference sequence). The CDR3 is 15 residues long. CDR3 loop: CAWSVLSGGNQPQHF. CDR3 in DNA: TGTGCCTGGAGTGTACTGTCAGGGGGCAATCAGCCCCAGCATTTT.

The chain couples TRBV30 to TRBJ1-3, with D possibly being TRBD1 (6 bases). The CDR3 is 15 amino acids. Looked up from germline, CDR1 is GTSNPN and CDR2 is SVGIG (reference sequence). V was trimmed by 4 bases and J by 5 bases, leaving 18 bases between them. CDR3 sequence (DNA): TGTGCCTGGACCCCCTCCGATTGGGACAGAAACACCATATATTTT. Encoded protein: CAWTPSDWDRNTIYF.

This chain links TRBV28 with TRBJ2-7; TRBD2 might be the D (7 bases). Trimming took off 6 bases at V and 2 bases at J, with 14 bases between the two ends. The CDR3 has 14 amino acids. Germline-derived CDR1 and CDR2 are MDHEN and SYDVKM. The chain's CDR3 is CASRKEGGAYEQYF. In DNA form, the CDR3 reads TGTGCCAGCAGAAAGGAGGGGGGGGCCTACGAGCAGTACTTC.

The V gene is TRBV12-1, the J gene TRBJ1-6; the table's D call TRBD1 went unverified against the DNA. TRBV12-1 is tagged as a pseudogene. There are 16 residues in the CDR3. The CDR3 region has the DNA TGTGCCAGCAGCTTTCCAGACAGAAACTATAATTCACCCCTCCACTTT. This sequence encodes CASSFPDRNYNSPLHF.

The genes are TRBV28 and TRBJ1-5; TRBD1 matches 10 bases. This CDR3 is built from 14 residues. J was trimmed by 1 base and V by 9 bases; bases with no gene match: 3. Germline CDR1 MDHEN, CDR2 SYDVKM. In nucleotides, the CDR3 is TGTGCCAGTTGGGACAGGGGAAGCAATCAGCCCCAGCATTTT. This translates into CASWDRGSNQPQHF.

The J gene is TRBJ2-3, the V gene TRBV2; weak D call: TRBD2 (5 bases). Germline V gives CDR1 SNHLY, CDR2 FYNNEI. V lost 8 bases and J 1 base, leaving 10 bases between the germline ends. The CDR3 covers 13 residues. The CDR3 nucleotides read TGTGCCAGCGGTTTACTAGGCACAGATACGCAGTATTTT. This codes for CASGLLGTDTQYF.

This clone counts as medium-sized. The J gene is TRBJ2-7, the V gene TRBV6-2 or TRBV6-3; 7 nucleotides match TRBD2. This CDR3 has 15 amino acids. Germline V gene lookup returns CDR1 MNHEY and CDR2 SVGEGT. With 4 bases clipped from V and 2 bases from J, the junction kept 8 bases outside the gene matches. The CDR3 DNA sequence: TGTGCCAGCAGTTGGACCCGGGAGGACCCCTACGAGCAGTACTTC. This translates into CASSWTREDPYEQYF.

The gene calls are TRBV30 and TRBJ1-5; 7 nucleotides align to TRBD1. The V gene end was trimmed by 0 bases and the J gene end by 8 bases; junction bases not matched to a gene: 4. The germline V gene encodes CDR1 GTSNPN and CDR2 SVGIG (reference sequence). The CDR3 sequence is 13 residues long. Here the CDR3 reads CAWSVQGTEPQHF. In nucleotides, the CDR3 is TGTGCCTGGAGTGTACAGGGGACTGAGCCCCAGCATTTT.

This clone was found a few times. This chain joins TRBV11-2 and TRBJ1-2, with D hard to call. The germline CDR1 and CDR2 sequences are SGHAT and FQNNGV. This CDR3 comprises 15 residues. V shed 0 bases and J shed 4 bases, with 12 bases lying between them. The CDR3 bases are TGTGCCAGCAGCTTAGATCTGTCAGGCTTCTATGGCTACACCTTC. It specifies CASSLDLSGFYGYTF.

A few counts support this clone. The chain couples TRBV6-5 to TRBJ2-7; 11 bases match TRBD1. The CDR3 has 15 amino acids. Trimming cost V 4 bases and J 7 bases; bases outside gene matches: 9. The germline V gene encodes CDR1 MNHEY and CDR2 SVGAGI. CDR3 amino acids: CASSLKGQGVGEQYF. The CDR3 nucleotides are TGTGCCAGCAGTTTAAAGGGACAGGGGGTAGGTGAGCAGTACTTC.

The chain has TRBV7-9 and TRBJ2-7, with unresolved D. Trimming removed 6 bases from V and 4 bases from J, with 16 bases in between. CDR1 is SEHNR, CDR2 FQNEAQ, per germline (reference sequence). The CDR3 consists of 14 residues. CDR3 amino acids: CASSSSGSSYEQYF. In DNA, the CDR3 is TGTGCCAGCAGTTCCTCTGGTTCGAGTTACGAGCAGTACTTC. The whole variable domain, remainder taken from reference TRBV7-9 and TRBJ2-7, is DTGVSQNPRHKITKRGQNVTFRCDPISEHNRLYWYRQTLGQGPEFLTYFQNEAQLEKSRLLSDRFSAERPKGSFSTLEIQRTEQGDSAMYLCASSSSGSSYEQYFGPGTRLTVT.

V and J are TRBV19 and TRBJ2-7; 8 nucleotides match TRBD1. Trimming took 4 bases from V and 1 from J; bases not matched to a gene: 3. From germline, CDR1 is LNHDA and CDR2 SQIVND (reference sequence). The CDR3 spans 14 residues. CDR3 in amino acids: CASSKGQASYEQYF. The CDR3 DNA sequence: TGTGCCAGTAGTAAGGGACAGGCGTCCTACGAGCAGTACTTC.

V usage is TRBV6-1 and J usage is TRBJ1-2, with a possible D match to TRBD1 (5 bases). The CDR3 is made up of 14 amino acids. The V end was cut by 2 bases, the J end by 4 bases, with 11 bases between. Germline V gene sequence: CDR1 MNHNS, CDR2 SASEGT. For the CDR3, the DNA is TGTGCCAGCAGTGAAATGGGGCTGGGCTATGGCTACACCTTC. It encodes CASSEMGLGYGYTF.

The chain couples TRBV19 to TRBJ1-2; no firm D call. The CDR3 is 14 residues long. V was clipped by 2 bases and J by 6 bases, with 13 bases between them. Looked up from germline, CDR1 is LNHDA and CDR2 is SQIVND (reference sequence). The CDR3 region is CASSILRAGDGYTF. The CDR3 DNA follows: TGTGCCAGTAGTATATTGAGGGCAGGCGATGGCTACACCTTC.

CDR3 region: CASSFRGGAGYEQYF. The DNA for the CDR3 is TGTGCCAGCAGTTTTCGTGGGGGGGCTGGTTACGAGCAGTACTTC. V gene TRBV27 combines with J gene TRBJ2-7, with D possibly TRBD2 on 7 matching bases. The V gene lost 3 bases and the J gene lost 4 bases, with 16 bases spanning the gap. Per the germline V gene, CDR1 is MNHEY and CDR2 is SMNVEV (reference sequence). The CDR3 is 15 amino acids.